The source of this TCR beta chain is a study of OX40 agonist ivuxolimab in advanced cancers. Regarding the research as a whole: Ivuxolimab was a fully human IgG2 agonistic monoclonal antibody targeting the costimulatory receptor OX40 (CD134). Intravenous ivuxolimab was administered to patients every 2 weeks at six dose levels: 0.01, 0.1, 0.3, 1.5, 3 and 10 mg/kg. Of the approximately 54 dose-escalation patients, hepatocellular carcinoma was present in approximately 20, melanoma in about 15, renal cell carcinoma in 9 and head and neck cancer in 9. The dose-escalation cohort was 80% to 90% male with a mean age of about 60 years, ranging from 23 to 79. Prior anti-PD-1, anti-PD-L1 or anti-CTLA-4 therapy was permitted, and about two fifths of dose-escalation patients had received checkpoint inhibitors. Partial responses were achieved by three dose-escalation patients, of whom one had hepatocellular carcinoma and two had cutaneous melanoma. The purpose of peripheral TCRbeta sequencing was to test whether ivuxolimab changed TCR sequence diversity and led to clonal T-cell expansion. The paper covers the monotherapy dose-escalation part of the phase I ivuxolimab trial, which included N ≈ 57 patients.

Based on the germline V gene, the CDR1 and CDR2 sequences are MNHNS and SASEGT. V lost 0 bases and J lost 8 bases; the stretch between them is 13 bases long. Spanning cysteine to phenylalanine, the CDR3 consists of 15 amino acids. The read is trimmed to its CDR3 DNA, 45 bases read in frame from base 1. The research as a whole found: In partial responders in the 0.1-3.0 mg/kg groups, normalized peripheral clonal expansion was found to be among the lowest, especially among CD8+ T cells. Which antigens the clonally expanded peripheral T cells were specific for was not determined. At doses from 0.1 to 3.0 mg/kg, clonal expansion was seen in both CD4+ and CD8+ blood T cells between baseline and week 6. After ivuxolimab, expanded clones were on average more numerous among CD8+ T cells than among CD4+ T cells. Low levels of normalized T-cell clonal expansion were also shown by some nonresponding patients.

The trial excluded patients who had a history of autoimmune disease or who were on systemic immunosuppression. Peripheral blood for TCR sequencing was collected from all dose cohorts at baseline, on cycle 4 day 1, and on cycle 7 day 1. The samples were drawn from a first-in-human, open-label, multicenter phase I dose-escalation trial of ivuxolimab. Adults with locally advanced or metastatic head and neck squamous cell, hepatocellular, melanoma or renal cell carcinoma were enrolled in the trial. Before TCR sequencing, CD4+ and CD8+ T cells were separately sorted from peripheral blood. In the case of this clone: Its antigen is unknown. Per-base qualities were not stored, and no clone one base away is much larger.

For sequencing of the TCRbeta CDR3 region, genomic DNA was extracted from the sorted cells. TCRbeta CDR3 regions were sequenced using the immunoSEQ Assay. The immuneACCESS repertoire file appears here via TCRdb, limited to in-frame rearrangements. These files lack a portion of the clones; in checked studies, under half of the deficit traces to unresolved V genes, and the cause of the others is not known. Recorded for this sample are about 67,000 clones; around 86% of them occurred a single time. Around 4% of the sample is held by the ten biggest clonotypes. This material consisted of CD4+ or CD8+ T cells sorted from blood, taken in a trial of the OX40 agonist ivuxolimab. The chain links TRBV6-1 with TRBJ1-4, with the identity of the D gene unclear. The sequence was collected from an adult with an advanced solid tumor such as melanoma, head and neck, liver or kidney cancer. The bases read TGTGCCAGCAGTGAAGCTGTTAGGGCTTGGGAAAAACTGTTTTTT. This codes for CASSEAVRAWEKLFF.